The present T cell receptor (beta chain) was sequenced within a study of T cell responses to AZD1222 COVID-19 vaccine. Profiling relied on immunoSEQ multiplex PCR, and the TCRdb table lists in-frame clones only, not all of them. The table lists 120,000 to 150,000 clones, over 75% of them singletons, with about 4.4% in the top ten. This clone was observed once. This TCR was sampled from an adult in good health. The sample consisted of peripheral blood, taken on day 0 of AZD1222 vaccination.

CDR3 protein: CASSFVGSYSNQPQHF. As DNA, the CDR3 is TGCGCCAGCAGCTTTGTAGGGTCCTATAGCAATCAGCCCCAGCATTTT. The chain couples TRBV5-1 to TRBJ1-5; no firm D call. Germline values: CDR1 SGHRS, CDR2 YFSETQ. Trimming removed 2 bases at V and 0 bases at J, with 12 bases between. This CDR3 comprises 16 residues.